This T cell receptor beta chain derives from a study of T cells in narcolepsy (dated by TCRdb to 2016 to 2019). Regarding the complete study: The study enrolled patients with narcolepsy type 1 or type 2 (NT1, NT2) together with healthy control donors. Autoreactive T cells targeting hypocretin neuron self-antigens (hypocretin, TRIB2) were sought in narcolepsy patients, and TCR Vbeta sequencing was used to track clonotypes in blood and CSF.

The library was prepared using the immunoSEQ multiplex PCR assay. TCRdb provides this immuneACCESS table in a form limited to in-frame rearrangements. Some clones are lacking; in checked studies, under half of them reflect an unresolved V gene, and why the rest are absent is not known. The sample table contains under 8,500 clones; only one count was recorded for about 61% of them. In total, the top ten clones hold about a fifth of the sample. With respect to this clone: This clone's antigen is unknown. The input lacks base qualities; no much larger clone sits a single base away.

Memory CD8+ T cells were sorted ex vivo from patient blood for TCR Vbeta sequencing and comparison with CSF CD8+ T cells. Study-wide findings and limitations: Plots comparing CSF and blood CD4+ T cell clonotypes from the same patient highlighted HCRT-specific and TRIB2-specific autoreactive clonotypes. According to the report, autoreactive clonotypes were detected serially in the blood of the same patients and of different patients, but not in healthy controls.

V has 0 bases trimmed and J has 2 bases trimmed; junction bases matching no gene number 2. The CDR3 covers 15 residues, taking in both the cysteine and the phenylalanine. This entry keeps only the CDR3 DNA: 45 bases, framed from base 1. Per the germline V gene (reference sequence), LNHNV is the CDR1 and YYDKDF is the CDR2. Sequencing was performed on CD45RA- memory CD8+ T cells from PBMCs. The cell subset or site label, as the study defines it: memory T cells sorted ex vivo from peripheral blood. The chain uses TRBV15 and TRBJ2-7, and TRBD2 matches 9 of the central bases. The sequence derives from a human donor with narcolepsy. The CDR3 protein is CATSRDRGGAYEQYF. The DNA sequence reads TGTGCCACCAGCAGAGATCGCGGGGGGGCCTACGAGCAGTACTTC.